These 25 T cell receptor beta chains originate from one sample sequenced in a study of post-analysis software for immune sequencing data. Study findings and constraints: Elevated frequency relative to controls characterized several TRBV segments in patients, TRBV5-6, TRBV5-1 and TRBV20-1 among them.

Libraries were made from TCR beta cDNA, and they carried unique molecular identifiers. One entry per CDR3 protein results from TCRdb running MiXCR on the PCR reads. The table lists 740,000 or so distinct CDR3 sequences, about 53% of them singletons. No antigens are known for them. The specimen was blood. The receptors stem from a girl between 5 and 17 years old with multiple sclerosis.

This clonotype showed up just once. The chain couples TRBV29-1 to TRBJ2-1; possibly TRBD1 for D (5 bases). Germline CDR1 SQVTM, CDR2 ANQGSEA. The CDR3 length is 11 residues. The germline V and J ends were trimmed by 6 bases and 7 bases, with 10 bases remaining between them. DNA for the CDR3: TGCAGCGTGTGGGGCGGAAATGAGCAGTTCTTC. Its translation: CSVWGGNEQFF.

This clonotype has just one count. The rearrangement links TRBV2 to TRBJ2-3, with 7 bases identical to TRBD2. CDR1 and CDR2 from the germline V gene are SNHLY and FYNNEI. CDR3 size: 14 residues. J lost 2 bases, V lost 6 bases, and 5 bases had no gene match. CDR3 DNA: TGTGCCAGCAGGGCCGGGACTAACACAGATACGCAGTATTTT. Amino acids: CASRAGTNTDTQYF.

The chain uses TRBV19 and TRBJ2-1; 9 bases fit TRBD1. With V trimmed by 4 bases and J by 4 bases, 5 bases remained unmatched. CDR1 is LNHDA and CDR2 is SQIVND in the germline V gene (reference sequence). The CDR3 totals 15 residues. CDR3 sequence: CASSSGQGRYNEQFF. The CDR3 DNA is TGTGCCAGTAGTAGCGGACAGGGGAGGTACAATGAGCAGTTCTTC.

J is TRBJ1-1 and V is TRBV29-1, with TRBD1 as a possible D gene (5 bases). Per germline, CDR1 SQVTM and CDR2 ANQGSEA. CDR3 size: 12 residues. The CDR3: CSGLRGDTEAFF. CDR3 coding DNA: TGCAGTGGCTTGAGGGGTGACACTGAAGCTTTCTTT.

The table lists this clonotype with a few counts. The chain recombines TRBV7-2 with TRBJ2-7, with 14 bases that match TRBD2. The CDR3 length is 18 residues. The ends lost 4 bases at V and 1 base at J; junction bases unmatched: 9. Germline CDR1 reads SGHTA; CDR2 reads FQGNSA. CDR3 region: CASSSGLAGGSVSYEQYF. The CDR3 DNA sequence: TGTGCCAGCAGCTCCGGACTAGCGGGAGGTTCGGTATCCTACGAGCAGTACTTC.

The V gene is TRBV5-1, the J gene TRBJ2-1; perhaps TRBD2 as D (6 bases). The germline V gene encodes CDR1 SGHRS and CDR2 YFSETQ. The germline V and J ends were trimmed by 7 bases and 6 bases, with 14 bases remaining between them. This CDR3 is built from 13 residues. CDR3 in DNA: TGCGCCAGCCGGGACGGGGGATCCAATGAGCAGTTCTTC. Its translation is CASRDGGSNEQFF.

There are a few counts of this clonotype. This chain connects TRBV27 to TRBJ2-2; 8 bases are a match to TRBD1. The junction had 6 bases not matched to a gene; V was cut back by 5 bases and J by 4 bases. Germline CDR1 and CDR2: MNHEY and SMNVEV (reference sequence). CDR3 size: 15 residues. The DNA for the CDR3 is TGTGCCAGCAGTGCCAGGGGGCAAGGCACCGGGGAGCTGTTTTTT. It codes for CASSARGQGTGELFF.

The gene calls are TRBV27 and TRBJ1-1; no definite D call. This CDR3 has 13 amino acids. CDR1 is MNHEY, CDR2 SMNVEV, per germline (reference sequence). Trimming pared 8 bases from V and 0 bases from J, leaving 10 bases between. The CDR3 DNA reads TGTGCCAGCCTGAGAGGGTTGAACACTGAAGCTTTCTTT. The encoded protein is CASLRGLNTEAFF.

This clonotype has a handful of counts. The V and J genes are TRBV20-1 and TRBJ2-3; perhaps D is TRBD1 or TRBD2 (5 bases each). This CDR3 region has 16 residues. The V gene lost 1 base and the J gene lost 1 base, with 15 bases spanning the gap. Germline V gives CDR1 DFQATT, CDR2 SNEGSKA (reference sequence). The CDR3 region has the DNA TGCAGTGCTAGAGTCTCTCTGGGACCACGCACAGATACGCAGTATTTT. Encoded protein: CSARVSLGPRTDTQYF.

CDR3 residues: CASSSSGRVGYEQYF. In nucleotides, the CDR3 is TGTGCCAGCAGCTCTAGCGGGCGAGTGGGCTACGAGCAGTACTTC. The chain uses TRBV7-9 and TRBJ2-7; 8 bases align to TRBD2. This CDR3 comprises 15 residues. CDR1 is SEHNR, CDR2 FQNEAQ, per germline (reference sequence). V shed 4 bases and J 3 bases; nucleotides not matched to a gene: 8. Looking up the rest from reference TRBV7-9 and TRBJ2-7 gives the full variable domain: DTGVSQNPRHKITKRGQNVTFRCDPISEHNRLYWYRQTLGQGPEFLTYFQNEAQLEKSRLLSDRFSAERPKGSFSTLEIQRTEQGDSAMYLCASSSSGRVGYEQYFGPGTRLTVT.

V usage is TRBV5-1 and J usage is TRBJ1-2; D gene unclear. Trimming shortened V by 4 bases and J by 8 bases, and 18 bases separated the two germline ends. CDR1 and CDR2 (germline): SGHRS, YFSETQ. The CDR3 has 14 amino acids. This chain's CDR3 is CASSPEGITWGYTF. CDR3 sequence (DNA): TGCGCCAGCAGCCCCGAGGGCATCACCTGGGGCTACACCTTC.

This clonotype was counted once. This chain links TRBV29-1 with TRBJ1-1; no definite D call. CDR1 is SQVTM, CDR2 ANQGSEA, per germline. The CDR3 has 9 amino acids. V was cut by 0 bases and J by 11 bases, with 4 bases left in between. CDR3 coding DNA: TGCAGCGTTGAAGACGGGGCTTTCTTT. This translates into CSVEDGAFF.

The V call is TRBV12-3 or TRBV12-4, the J call TRBJ1-1; 10 bases fit TRBD1. The CDR3 runs 16 residues. J was trimmed by 2 bases and V by 6 bases; bases with no gene match: 9. CDR3 nucleotide sequence: TGTGCCAGCAGATACGGGACAGGGGCACTTAACACTGAAGCTTTCTTT. It codes for CASRYGTGALNTEAFF.

The chain has TRBV11-3 and TRBJ2-6; maybe TRBD2 (5 bases). The germline V and J ends were trimmed by 4 bases and 2 bases, with 12 bases remaining between them. CDR1 and CDR2 (germline): SGHNT, YENEEA. CDR3 length equals 16 residues. CDR3 bases: TGTGCCAGCAGCTCCCGGACTGGGGCTGGGGCCAACGTCCTGACTTTC. This codes for CASSSRTGAGANVLTF.

V gene TRBV4-2 combines with J gene TRBJ2-1, with 8 nucleotides matching TRBD2. CDR1 and CDR2 from the germline V gene are LGHNA and YNFKEQ. V shed 1 base, J shed 7 bases, and the junction held 6 bases outside the gene matches. The CDR3 is 15 amino acids. CDR3: CASSQGGIAGNEQFF. The CDR3 DNA follows: TGTGCCAGCAGCCAAGGTGGGATAGCGGGGAATGAGCAGTTCTTC.

The genes are TRBV2 and TRBJ2-5; a weak D match, TRBD2 (7 bases). Germline values: CDR1 SNHLY, CDR2 FYNNEI. The CDR3 consists of 14 residues. V was clipped by 7 bases and J by 11 bases, with 23 bases between them. In nucleotides, the CDR3 is TGTGCCAGCACACGGGGGGCACTCTACAATGAGCAGTACTTC. Residues: CASTRGALYNEQYF.

CDR3 sequence (DNA): TGCGCCAGCAGAGAGGACAGGAACACTGAAGCTTTCTTT. This codes for CASREDRNTEAFF. The V gene is TRBV5-1, the J gene TRBJ1-1; possibly TRBD1 for D (6 bases). In germline, CDR1 is SGHRS, CDR2 YFSETQ. The CDR3 has 13 residues. V shed 5 bases and J shed 1 base, with 9 bases lying between them.

The chain couples TRBV18 to TRBJ1-2, with D hard to call. Trimming took 0 bases from V and 3 from J, leaving 14 bases between them. The CDR3 is 16 amino acids. Germline loops: CDR1 KGHSH, CDR2 LQKENI. CDR3 protein: CASSPPGGGSHYGYTF. In nucleotides, the CDR3 is TGTGCCAGCTCACCACCGGGTGGTGGCAGCCACTATGGCTACACCTTC.

This clonotype was counted only a few times. The chain carries TRBV6-1 and TRBJ2-1; 10 nucleotides agree with TRBD2. V lost 3 bases to trimming and J lost 4 bases; unmatched junction nucleotides: 3. Germline CDR1 is MNHNS and CDR2 is SASEGT. This CDR3 has 15 residues. CDR3 coding DNA: TGTGCCAGCAGTGAGGGAGCGGGGGGGTACAATGAGCAGTTCTTC. Its translation: CASSEGAGGYNEQFF.

This chain uses TRBV7-9 with TRBJ2-3, with 10 bases lining up with TRBD2. The ends lost 4 bases at V and 5 bases at J; junction bases unmatched: 9. CDR3 length: 16 residues. Looked up from germline, CDR1 is SEHNR and CDR2 is FQNEAQ (reference sequence). Here the CDR3 reads CASSYRAGGLGDTQYF. In DNA, the CDR3 is TGTGCCAGCAGCTATCGAGCGGGGGGGCTCGGAGATACGCAGTATTTT.

The genes are TRBV5-5 and TRBJ2-5; 8 bases align to TRBD2. The J call may be wrong; the DNA end is better matched by TRBJ2-7. This CDR3 region has 15 residues. Looked up from germline, CDR1 is SGHKS and CDR2 is YYEKEE (reference sequence). The CDR3 nucleotides are TGTGCCAGCAGCTTGATGGCGGGAGGATCGGTCGAGCAGTACTTC. Protein: CASSLMAGGSVEQYF.

V gene TRBV9 combines with J gene TRBJ2-5; D is perhaps TRBD2 (6 bases). Germline CDR1 reads SGDLS; CDR2 reads YYNGEE. The CDR3 runs to 14 residues. The V end was cut by 0 bases, the J end by 5 bases, with 11 bases between. The CDR3 bases are TGTGCCAGCAGCGTAGGGGGGGTTGGGGAGACCCAGTACTTC. It yields the protein CASSVGGVGETQYF.

The chain recombines TRBV10-2 with TRBJ2-5; D is ambiguous. The CDR3 extends over 10 amino acids. Trimming stripped 4 bases from V and 11 bases from J, with 8 bases between. Germline CDR1 and CDR2: WSHSY and SAAADI. CDR3 residues: CASSGVQQYF. CDR3 coding DNA: TGCGCCAGCAGTGGGGTACAGCAGTACTTC.

This chain joins TRBV20-1 and TRBJ2-6, with D perhaps TRBD1 or TRBD2 (5 bases each). V gave up 5 bases and J gave up 0 bases, with 17 bases separating them. Germline V CDR1 and CDR2: DFQATT, SNEGSKA (reference sequence). This CDR3 comprises 17 residues. The CDR3 is CSASPMGTFSGANVLTF. In nucleotides, the CDR3 is TGCAGTGCTTCTCCCATGGGGACCTTCTCTGGGGCCAACGTCCTGACTTTC.

J is TRBJ2-5 and V is TRBV15; the match to TRBD1 covers 7 bases. The closer fit of TRBJ2-7 to the DNA end suggests the J call may be wrong. The CDR3 is made up of 12 amino acids. Germline CDR1 and CDR2: LNHNV and YYDKDF (reference sequence). This CDR3 reads CATSPGGSEQYF. The CDR3 DNA reads TGTGCCACCAGTCCAGGGGGAAGCGAGCAGTACTTC.